The entry below gives a single T cell receptor (beta chain) sequence along with its context. This sample was included in a study of T cell changes during pregnancy in multiple sclerosis. Some clones are missing from TCRdb's copy, which holds only in-frame ones; the method was immunoSEQ multiplex PCR. The data show tens of thousands of clones, 89% seen once. The CDR3 consists of 12 residues. Germline CDR1 reads GTSNPN; CDR2 reads SVGIG (reference sequence). V lost 3 bases and J lost 0, with 2 bases in between. This clonotype was obtained from a female donor in good health, enrolled as a control in a pregnancy study. The chain links TRBV30 to TRBJ1-4; no clear D. The sample in question was peripheral blood, obtained in the first trimester of pregnancy. For the CDR3, the DNA is TGTGCCTGGAGCACAACTAATGAAAAACTGTTTTTT. Encoded protein: CAWSTTNEKLFF.